The count of the clone carrying this TCR beta chain is one. These data come from a study of technical replicates of blood from a few donors. Profiling relied on immunoSEQ multiplex PCR, and the TCRdb table lists in-frame clones only, not all of them. The sample has under 75,000 clones, almost 95% seen once. With V trimmed by 7 bases and J by 4 bases, 4 bases remained unmatched. The CDR3 loop spans 14 amino acids. Germline CDR1 and CDR2: MNHEY and SVGAGI. The chain is built from TRBV6-5 and TRBJ1-1; 12 positions agree with TRBD1. The source of this sequence is a human donor in good health. Some clones in this sample may be carry-over from other donors' samples. Source material: PBMCs. CDR3 in amino acids: CASTGTGGLTEAFF. The DNA of the CDR3 is TGTGCCAGCACGGGGACAGGGGGCCTCACTGAAGCTTTCTTT.